The rows below give T cell receptor beta chains drawn from one sample of a study of memory CD4+ T cells and cytomegalovirus serostatus. Data came from immunoSEQ multiplex PCR; TCRdb stores just in-frame clones and leaves some out. The sample records around 44,000 clones, roughly three quarters being singletons. Sequencing was done on a sample of memory CD4+ T cells from blood. These receptors all stem from an adult in good health and CMV-seronegative. Both conserved end residues are part of each CDR3. A D gene is named only where the DNA matches it firmly. The size entry is marked missing in some rows and otherwise reads once, few, many or a size class.

.	.	TRBV19	15	TRBJ1-6	CASSLDSFGNSPLHF	TGTGCCAGTAGTCTAGACAGTTTCGGGAATTCACCCCTCCACTTT
.	.	TRBV4-2	15	TRBJ1-6	CASSQGRGGNSPLHF	TGTGCCAGCAGCCAGGGACGCGGGGGCAATTCACCCCTCCACTTT
.	.	TRBV6-5	15	TRBJ1-5	CASSSYGGGYQPQHF	TGTGCCAGCAGTTCCTACGGGGGGGGATATCAGCCCCAGCATTTT
.	.	TRBV7-2	13	TRBJ2-5	CASSWRNAETQYF	TGTGCCAGCAGCTGGAGGAATGCAGAGACCCAGTACTTC
TRBD1	few	TRBV27	15	TRBJ2-7	CASSLGQGLSYEQYF	TGTGCCAGCAGTTTGGGACAGGGCCTATCTTACGAGCAGTACTTC
.	once	TRBV6-1	11	TRBJ2-7	CASSPFYEQYF	TGTGCCAGCAGCCCTTTTTACGAGCAGTACTTC
.	once	TRBV7-9	15	TRBJ2-7	CASSLGTGSGIEQYF	TGTGCCAGCAGCTTAGGAACAGGGTCCGGGATCGAGCAGTACTTC
.	.	TRBV11-2	14	TRBJ1-1	CASSLNWENTEAFF	TGTGCCAGCAGCTTAAACTGGGAGAACACTGAAGCTTTCTTT
.	.	TRBV5-4	11	TRBJ2-3	CAGGDGDTQYF	TGTGCCGGGGGAGATGGAGATACGCAGTATTTT
.	.	TRBV9	14	TRBJ1-3	CASSVEGSGNTIYF	TGTGCCAGCAGCGTAGAAGGATCCGGAAACACCATATATTTT
.	few	TRBV6-5	13	TRBJ1-3	CASSTGPGNTIYF	TGTGCCAGCAGCACAGGGCCTGGAAACACCATATATTTT
TRBD1	.	TRBV11-2	14	TRBJ1-1	CASSLTGDNTEAFF	TGTGCCAGCAGCCTTACAGGGGATAACACTGAAGCTTTCTTT
.	once	TRBV6-5	14	TRBJ2-6	CASSYSSGANVLTF	TGTGCCAGCAGTTACTCCTCTGGGGCCAACGTCCTGACTTTC
TRBD2	.	TRBV10-3	15	TRBJ2-1	CAISESGLALNEQFF	TGTGCCATCAGTGAGTCGGGACTAGCCCTCAATGAGCAGTTCTTC
TRBD1	.	TRBV5-5	13	TRBJ1-1	CASSYLPGQEAFF	TGTGCCAGCAGCTACCTGCCGGGACAGGAGGCTTTCTTT
.	.	TRBV6-6	14	TRBJ1-1	CASNPTDRRTEAFF	TGTGCCAGCAATCCGACAGATCGGCGGACTGAAGCTTTCTTT
.	.	TRBV5-4	15	TRBJ2-2	CASSRGTVNTGELFF	TGTGCCAGCAGCCGAGGGACGGTTAACACCGGGGAGCTGTTTTTT
TRBD2	.	TRBV19	15	TRBJ2-3	CASSTGGLSTDTQYF	TGTGCCAGTAGTACGGGAGGACTCAGCACAGATACGCAGTATTTT
TRBD1	.	TRBV6-1	15	TRBJ1-2	CASTKGGGGRNGYTF	TGTGCCAGCACAAAGGGGGGAGGGGGCAGAAATGGCTACACCTTC
.	.	TRBV5-1	13	TRBJ1-1	CASSLGFGAEAFF	TGCGCCAGCAGCTTGGGCTTTGGGGCTGAAGCTTTCTTT
.	.	TRBV14	12	TRBJ2-5	CASSQGSTTQYF	TGTGCCAGCAGCCAAGGGTCAACGACCCAGTACTTC
.	.	TRBV18	12	TRBJ2-5	CASSPEGGTQYF	TGTGCCAGCTCACCAGAGGGAGGGACCCAGTACTTC
TRBD1	once	TRBV10-3	14	TRBJ1-4	CATRGGGTNEKLFF	TGTGCCACCCGGGGAGGGGGCACTAATGAAAAACTGTTTTTT
.	.	TRBV5-1	14	TRBJ2-7	CASSHETGGYEQYF	TGCGCCAGCAGCCACGAAACGGGTGGCTATGAGCAGTACTTC
.	.	TRBV5-6	13	TRBJ1-1	CARTRSGGTEAFF	TGTGCCAGGACGCGATCTGGCGGTACTGAAGCTTTCTTT
.	.	TRBV5-8	17	TRBJ2-5	CASSFGVSGDPWETQYF	TGTGCCAGCAGCTTTGGAGTTTCGGGGGATCCCTGGGAGACCCAGTACTTC
.	.	TRBV2	12	TRBJ1-1	CASSGEGPEAFF	TGTGCCAGCAGTGGGGAGGGGCCTGAAGCTTTCTTT
.	once	TRBV5-1	16	TRBJ2-1	CASSTPRQVSYNEQFF	TGCGCCAGCAGCACCCCAAGACAGGTGTCCTACAATGAGCAGTTCTTC
.	.	TRBV2	15	TRBJ1-4	CASSEGSATNEKLFF	TGTGCCAGCAGTGAGGGCAGTGCAACTAATGAAAAACTGTTTTTT
.	few	TRBV7-2	13	TRBJ1-2	CASSVGTNYGYTF	TGTGCCAGCAGCGTAGGCACTAACTATGGCTACACCTTC
TRBD1	.	TRBV11-3	17	TRBJ2-3	CASSLGVTGEGSDTQYF	TGTGCCAGCAGCTTAGGGGTGACAGGGGAAGGCTCAGATACGCAGTATTTT
.	.	TRBV28	14	TRBJ2-1	CASSLLMQGNEQFF	TGTGCCAGCAGCCTCCTAATGCAGGGGAACGAGCAGTTCTTC
TRBD1	.	TRBV6-5	14	TRBJ1-3	CASRRQGGLNTIYF	TGTGCCAGCAGACGACAGGGTGGATTGAACACCATATATTTT
TRBD1	.	TRBV5-1	16	TRBJ1-3	CASSLTGQGRGNTIYF	TGCGCCAGCAGCTTGACGGGACAGGGAAGGGGAAACACCATATATTTT
.	.	TRBV6-6	14	TRBJ1-1	CASSGSERRTEAFF	TGTGCCAGCTCAGGTTCCGAAAGGAGGACTGAAGCTTTCTTT
TRBD1	once	TRBV19	18	TRBJ1-5	CASSRTGDRGTSNQPQHF	TGTGCCAGTAGTAGGACCGGGGACAGGGGGACGAGCAATCAGCCCCAGCATTTT
.	.	TRBV11-1	12	TRBJ1-1	CASSGQRTEAFF	TGTGCCAGCAGCGGACAGAGAACTGAAGCTTTCTTT
.	.	TRBV6-5	14	TRBJ2-7	CASSPEAGTYEQYF	TGTGCCAGCAGTCCCGAGGCAGGTACCTACGAGCAGTACTTC
TRBD2	.	TRBV27	19	TRBJ2-1	CASSRRSSGGARSYNEQFF	TGTGCCAGCAGTCGGCGGTCTAGCGGGGGGGCTCGTTCCTACAATGAGCAGTTCTTC
TRBD1	.	TRBV5-6	13	TRBJ1-2	CASSPTGDYGYTF	TGTGCCAGCAGCCCGACAGGGGACTATGGCTACACCTTC
.	.	TRBV2	13	TRBJ1-1	CASITPGILEAFF	TGTGCCAGCATTACCCCGGGTATACTGGAAGCTTTCTTT
TRBD1	once	TRBV5-1	17	TRBJ1-2	CASSLARPGQDPYGYTF	TGCGCCAGCAGCTTGGCCCGCCCGGGACAGGATCCCTATGGCTACACCTTC
.	.	TRBV14	13	TRBJ2-3	CASSQGGPDTQYF	TGTGCCAGCAGCCAAGGGGGCCCAGATACGCAGTATTTT
TRBD1	.	TRBV27	15	TRBJ1-1	CASSRGTGVNTEAFF	TGTGCCAGCAGTAGAGGGACAGGGGTGAACACTGAAGCTTTCTTT
TRBD1	once	TRBV2	20	TRBJ1-5	CASSGRAGTGVRFGNQPQHF	TGTGCCAGCAGTGGCCGCGCCGGGACAGGGGTAAGGTTTGGCAATCAGCCCCAGCATTTT
.	.	TRBV2	14	TRBJ1-2	CALRALKGAYGYTF	TGTGCCCTCCGGGCCCTAAAAGGTGCCTATGGCTACACCTTC
.	few	TRBV7-6	13	TRBJ1-1	CASSFSGNTEAFF	TGTGCCAGCAGCTTTTCTGGGAACACTGAAGCTTTCTTT
.	.	TRBV6-5	14	TRBJ1-6	CASTTDSFNSPLHF	TGTGCCAGCACCACAGACAGTTTTAATTCACCCCTCCACTTT
.	.	TRBV10-3	15	TRBJ1-3	CAITDSIFSGNTIYF	TGTGCCATCACCGACAGCATTTTTTCTGGAAACACCATATATTTT
.	.	TRBV6-5	14	TRBJ1-6	CASSAGQINSPLHF	TGTGCCAGCAGTGCTGGACAGATTAATTCACCCCTCCACTTT
.	.	TRBV6-1	15	TRBJ1-6	CASSESVLSNSPLHF	TGTGCCAGCAGTGAATCCGTTCTCTCCAATTCACCCCTCCACTTT
.	.	TRBV18	15	TRBJ1-4	CASSPPTATNEKLFF	TGTGCCAGCTCACCACCGACAGCAACTAATGAAAAACTGTTTTTT